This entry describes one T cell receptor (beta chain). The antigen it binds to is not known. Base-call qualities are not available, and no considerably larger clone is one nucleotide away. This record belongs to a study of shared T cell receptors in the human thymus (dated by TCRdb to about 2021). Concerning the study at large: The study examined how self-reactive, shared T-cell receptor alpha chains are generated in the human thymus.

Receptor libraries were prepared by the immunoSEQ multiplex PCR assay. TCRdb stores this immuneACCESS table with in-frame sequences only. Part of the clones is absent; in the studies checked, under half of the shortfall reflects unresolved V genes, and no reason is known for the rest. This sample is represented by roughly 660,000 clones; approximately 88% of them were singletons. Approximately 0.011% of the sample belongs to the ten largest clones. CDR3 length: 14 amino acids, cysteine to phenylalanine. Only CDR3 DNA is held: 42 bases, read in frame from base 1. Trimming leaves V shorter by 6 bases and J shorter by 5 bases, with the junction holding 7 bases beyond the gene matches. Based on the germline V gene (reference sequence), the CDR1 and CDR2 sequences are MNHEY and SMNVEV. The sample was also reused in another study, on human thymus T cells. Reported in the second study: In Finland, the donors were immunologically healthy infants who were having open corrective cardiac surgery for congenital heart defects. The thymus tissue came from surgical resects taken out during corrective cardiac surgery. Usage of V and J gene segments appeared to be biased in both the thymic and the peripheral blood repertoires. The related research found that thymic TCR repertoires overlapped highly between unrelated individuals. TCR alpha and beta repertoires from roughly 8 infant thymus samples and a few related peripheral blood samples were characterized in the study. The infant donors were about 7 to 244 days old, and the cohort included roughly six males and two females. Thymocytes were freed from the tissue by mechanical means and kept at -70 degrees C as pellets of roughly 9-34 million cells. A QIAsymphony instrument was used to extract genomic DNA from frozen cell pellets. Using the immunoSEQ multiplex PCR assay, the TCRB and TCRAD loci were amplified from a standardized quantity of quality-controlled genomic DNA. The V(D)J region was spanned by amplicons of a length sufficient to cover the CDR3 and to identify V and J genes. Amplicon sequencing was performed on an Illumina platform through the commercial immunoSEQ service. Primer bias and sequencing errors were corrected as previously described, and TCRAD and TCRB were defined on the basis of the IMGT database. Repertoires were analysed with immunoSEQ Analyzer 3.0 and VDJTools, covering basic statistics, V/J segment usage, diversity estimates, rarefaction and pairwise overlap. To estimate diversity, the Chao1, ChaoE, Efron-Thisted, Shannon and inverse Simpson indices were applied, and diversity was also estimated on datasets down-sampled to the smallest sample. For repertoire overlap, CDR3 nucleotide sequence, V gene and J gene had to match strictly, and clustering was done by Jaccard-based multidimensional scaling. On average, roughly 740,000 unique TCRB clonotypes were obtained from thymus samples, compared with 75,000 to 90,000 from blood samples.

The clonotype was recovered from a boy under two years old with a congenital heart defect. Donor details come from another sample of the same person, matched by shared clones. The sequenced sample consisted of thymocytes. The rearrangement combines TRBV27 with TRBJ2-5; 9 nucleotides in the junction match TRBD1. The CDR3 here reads CASSLRQGEETQYF. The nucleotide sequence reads TGTGCCAGCAGCCTAAGACAGGGGGAGGAGACCCAGTACTTC.